This record concerns one T cell receptor beta chain sequence. Sequencing of TCRbeta CDR3 at survey depth gave sequences and template counts. Method: immunoSEQ multiplex PCR; TCRdb's copy keeps in-frame clones and lacks some. The table includes about 26,000 clones, roughly 89% detected once. CDR3 length: 17 residues. V shed 0 bases and J shed 4 bases, with 16 bases lying between them. Germline-derived CDR1 and CDR2 are SSHAT and FNYEAQ (reference sequence). The data were taken from a study of tissue T cells after allogeneic stem cell transplantation. Study-level information: Several unmodified and three CD34-selected T-cell-depleted grafts went to graft-versus-host disease patients. Gastrointestinal graft-versus-host disease was present in all patients, each treated with several therapy lines.

This receptor was obtained from a male donor aged 60 or over who later had graft-versus-host disease after an allogeneic stem cell transplant. This chain links TRBV7-7 with TRBJ2-1; a possible D gene is TRBD2 (5 bases). The source material was blood, sampled before transplantation. The CDR3 sequence: CASSLALSPTGYNEQFF. CDR3 DNA sequence: TGTGCCAGCAGCTTAGCACTTTCGCCTACGGGGTACAATGAGCAGTTCTTC.